This section outlines one T cell receptor beta chain sequence together with its context. Its antigen is unidentified. This entry is derived from a study of T cell repertoires in cytomegalovirus infection. Study-wide background: Both a matching HLA type and CMV infection were indicated by public TCR beta signatures. Points from the study as a whole: There were carriers of CMV plus the relevant HLA, and cumulative public TCR beta family frequency identified them.

Via MiXCR, TCRdb re-called the reads, giving one row per CDR3 protein. The sample records about 700,000 distinct CDR3 sequences, roughly 30% being singletons. The sequencing used cultured PBMCs, collected from culture after CMV antigen stimulation. The sequence was collected from a human donor in good health (CMV status not recorded). Some clones in this sample may be carry-over from other donors' samples.

CDR3 nucleotides: TGTGCCAGCAGCCAATTAATGGGACAGGGTGAAAGTCCGAACACCGGGGAGCTGTTTTTT. Protein sequence: CASSQLMGQGESPNTGELFF. The rearrangement joins TRBV4-2 to TRBJ2-2; TRBD1 matches at 9 bases. The CDR3 sequence is 20 residues long. CDR1 LGHNA and CDR2 YNFKEQ come from the germline V gene. The ends lost 2 bases at V and 0 bases at J; junction bases unmatched: 13.